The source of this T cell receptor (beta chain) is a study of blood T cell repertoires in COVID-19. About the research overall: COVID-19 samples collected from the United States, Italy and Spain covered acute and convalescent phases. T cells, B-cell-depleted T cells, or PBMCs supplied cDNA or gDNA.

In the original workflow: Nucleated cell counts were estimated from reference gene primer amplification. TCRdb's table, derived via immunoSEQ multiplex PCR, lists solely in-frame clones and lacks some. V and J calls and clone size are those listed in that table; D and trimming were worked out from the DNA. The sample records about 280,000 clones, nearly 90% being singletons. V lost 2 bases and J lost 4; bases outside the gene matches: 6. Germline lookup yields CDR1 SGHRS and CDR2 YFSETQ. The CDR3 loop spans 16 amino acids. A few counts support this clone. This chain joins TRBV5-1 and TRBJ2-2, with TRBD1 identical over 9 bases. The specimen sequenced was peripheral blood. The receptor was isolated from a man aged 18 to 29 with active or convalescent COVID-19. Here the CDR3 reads CASSLRGQGSTGELFF. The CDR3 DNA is TGCGCCAGCAGCTTAAGGGGACAGGGAAGCACCGGGGAGCTGTTTTTT.